The rows below give T cell receptor beta chains drawn from one sample of a study of CD8 T cells in Susac syndrome. From the immunoSEQ multiplex PCR reads, TCRdb called clonotypes with MiXCR, one entry per CDR3 protein. The data contain about 140,000 distinct CDR3 sequences, about 95% of them singletons. The sample comprised CD4+ T cells from PBMCs. The receptors stem from a human donor with multiple sclerosis. The CDR3 runs from the conserved cysteine through the conserved F or W. The D gene is left open where the match is weak. Some rows have no size entry. The others give once, few or many, or a class for an expanded clone.

TRBV20-1	TRBJ1-5	-	-	CSAMPEVASNQPQHF	TGCAGTGCTATGCCGGAAGTGGCGAGCAATCAGCCCCAGCATTTT
TRBV5-1	TRBJ2-3	-	TRBD2	CASSGGVQDTQYF	TGCGCCAGCAGCGGGGGGGTCCAGGATACGCAGTATTTT
TRBV24-1	TRBJ2-7	-	TRBD1	CATSDDRGRFHEQYF	TGTGCCACCAGTGATGACAGGGGGCGCTTCCACGAGCAGTACTTC
TRBV7-9	TRBJ1-5	-	-	CASSLLGSGNQPQHF	TGTGCCAGCAGCTTACTGGGCAGCGGCAATCAGCCCCAGCATTTT
TRBV5-1	TRBJ1-2	-	-	CASSLVSGGGYTF	TGCGCCAGCAGCTTGGTCTCGGGAGGAGGCTACACCTTC
TRBV12-3/TRBV12-4	TRBJ1-1	-	-	CASSLVGGTEAFF	TGTGCCAGCAGTTTAGTTGGGGGCACTGAAGCTTTCTTT
TRBV20-1	TRBJ1-2	-	-	CSARGPVPYGYTF	TGCAGTGCTAGAGGCCCAGTCCCCTATGGCTACACCTTC
TRBV27	TRBJ1-2	-	-	CASRGARYGYTF	TGTGCCAGCAGGGGGGCGCGATATGGCTACACCTTC
TRBV7-9	TRBJ2-1	once	-	CASSLTGNEQFF	TGTGCCAGCAGCTTGACCGGGAATGAGCAGTTCTTC
TRBV3-1	TRBJ2-5	-	-	CASSQTPVTQYF	TGTGCCAGCAGCCAAACACCCGTGACCCAGTACTTC
TRBV9	TRBJ2-7	-	-	CASSVDPGVGSYEQYF	TGTGCCAGCAGCGTAGATCCGGGTGTCGGATCCTACGAGCAGTACTTC
TRBV20-1	TRBJ1-4	-	-	CSARDPGRLNEKLFF	TGCAGTGCTAGAGACCCGGGACGGTTAAATGAAAAACTGTTTTTT
TRBV12-3/TRBV12-4	TRBJ2-7	-	TRBD1	CASSVVGYGQGYEQYF	TGTGCCAGCAGTGTTGTGGGGTATGGACAGGGATACGAGCAGTACTTC
TRBV29-1	TRBJ2-3	-	-	CSVKASTDTQYF	TGCAGCGTTAAGGCTAGCACAGATACGCAGTATTTT
TRBV5-4	TRBJ2-3	-	TRBD2	CASSLGTSGGHSTDTQYF	TGTGCCAGCAGCTTGGGGACTAGCGGGGGTCATAGCACAGATACGCAGTATTTT
TRBV6-1	TRBJ2-4	-	TRBD2	CAAGGVAKNIQYF	TGTGCCGCGGGGGGGGTAGCCAAAAACATTCAGTACTTC
TRBV5-1	TRBJ2-3	once	TRBD2	CASSLDPGGTTDTQYF	TGCGCCAGCAGCTTGGATCCGGGAGGGACCACAGATACGCAGTATTTT
TRBV20-1	TRBJ2-1	-	TRBD2	CSAKRETSLYNEQFF	TGCAGTGCGAAGCGGGAGACCTCCTTATACAATGAGCAGTTCTTC
TRBV7-9	TRBJ1-6	-	TRBD1	CASSGQGIGNSPLHF	TGTGCCAGCAGCGGACAGGGGATCGGTAATTCACCCCTCCACTTT
TRBV12-3/TRBV12-4	TRBJ2-7	-	-	CASSGGTANGYEQYF	TGTGCCAGCAGTGGCGGGACGGCGAACGGCTACGAGCAGTACTTC
TRBV28	TRBJ2-5	-	TRBD2	CASRSSGTRKETQYF	TGTGCCAGCAGATCATCCGGGACTAGAAAAGAGACCCAGTACTTC
TRBV2	TRBJ2-5	once	-	CASSDDARITAQYF	TGTGCCAGCAGTGACGACGCCCGTATAACGGCCCAGTACTTC
TRBV7-9	TRBJ2-1	-	TRBD2	CASSPTGGLAGGNEQFF	TGTGCCAGCAGCCCCACCGGGGGACTAGCGGGGGGCAATGAGCAGTTCTTC
TRBV27	TRBJ1-2	-	-	CASSLEGARGYTF	TGTGCCAGCAGCCTCGAGGGCGCGCGTGGCTACACCTTC
TRBV30	TRBJ1-5	-	-	CAWSVYSNQPQHF	TGTGCCTGGAGTGTTTACAGCAATCAGCCCCAGCATTTT
TRBV7-9	TRBJ2-7	-	TRBD1	CASSLAGQGGEQYF	TGTGCCAGCAGCTTAGCGGGACAGGGGGGCGAGCAGTACTTC
TRBV20-1	TRBJ2-1	-	TRBD1	CSARSYGQVLNEQFF	TGCAGTGCTAGAAGCTACGGACAGGTTCTTAATGAGCAGTTCTTC
TRBV28	TRBJ2-2	-	-	CASSLRENTGELFF	TGTGCCAGCAGTTTAAGGGAGAACACCGGGGAGCTGTTTTTT
TRBV7-2	TRBJ1-6	-	-	CASSRLTGTPSPLHF	TGTGCCAGCAGCCGCCTAACAGGGACCCCTTCACCCCTCCACTTT
TRBV4-1	TRBJ2-5	-	TRBD2	CASSQGLAGGVETQYF	TGCGCCAGCAGCCAAGGACTAGCGGGGGGCGTAGAGACCCAGTACTTC
TRBV6-6	TRBJ2-3	-	-	CASSYARRSGTDTQYF	TGTGCCAGCAGTTACGCGAGAAGATCGGGCACAGATACGCAGTATTTT
TRBV20-1	TRBJ2-3	-	TRBD2	CSARSGGAPDTQYF	TGCAGTGCTAGATCGGGGGGGGCACCGGATACGCAGTATTTT
TRBV6-2/TRBV6-3	TRBJ2-1	-	-	CASSRTVSSYNEQFF	TGTGCCAGCAGTCGGACGGTGAGCTCCTACAATGAGCAGTTCTTC
TRBV18	TRBJ2-4	-	-	CASSPTGNIQYF	TGTGCCAGCTCACCGACGGGAAACATTCAGTACTTC